This T cell receptor beta chain was sequenced for a study of tumor-infiltrating lymphocytes in oesophageal squamous cell carcinoma. This clonotype has ten or more counts. MiXCR, run by TCRdb on the PCR reads, gives a single entry per CDR3 protein. The data contain just over 2,500 distinct CDR3 sequences, under 15% of them seen just once; the ten biggest clones take up 25% to 30%. The V and J ends lost 5 bases and 5 bases respectively, with 9 bases between them. CDR3 length: 13 amino acids. Germline lookup yields CDR1 SGHVS and CDR2 FQNEAQ. This receptor was obtained from a male donor with esophageal squamous cell carcinoma. This chain connects TRBV7-8 to TRBJ1-4, with unresolved D. Sequencing input: esophageal tumor tissue. CDR3 region: CASSRIVNEKLFF. In nucleotides, the CDR3 is TGTGCCAGCAGCCGTATCGTGAATGAAAAACTGTTTTTT. Full variable domain (rest looked up from reference TRBV7-8 and TRBJ1-4): GAGVSQSPRYKVAKRGQDVALRCDPISGHVSLFWYQQALGQGPEFLTYFQNEAQLDKSGLPSDRFFAERPEGSVSTLKIQRTQQEDSAVYLCASSRIVNEKLFFGSGTQLSVL.